This paragraph covers one TCR beta chain sequence. Its antigen is as yet unknown. One end of the junction fails to match germline, which may point to a read error. These data originate in a study of cytomegalovirus exposure and HLA in healthy donors. Study information: A prior study identified approximately 120 million unique TCR beta sequences from about 180 million T cells.

The CDR3 is 15 residues long. Points from the study as a whole: Among TCR beta chains, those listed as cytomegalovirus-associated numbered about 160. It was taken for granted in presence/absence analyses that sequencing depth across donors was roughly uniform.

The PCR had 60 Vbeta and 13 Jbeta primers. The method was immunoSEQ multiplex PCR; TCRdb's version includes in-frame clones alone and lacks a portion of them. There are approximately 64,000 clones in the sample; around four fifths occur only once, and about 5% lies in the top ten. The chain joins TRBV6-7 to TRBJ2-1; 9 bases are a match to TRBD1. TRBV6-7 is annotated as an ORF whose role is uncertain. The specimen was PBMCs. The receptor's source is a male donor in good health and CMV-seropositive. DNA for the CDR3: TGTGCCGGCAGTTGGACAGGGGAGACCTACAATGAGCAGTTCTTC. Amino acid sequence: CAGSWTGETYNEQFF.